This T cell receptor (beta chain) was identified during a study of blood T cell repertoires in COVID-19. Sequenced by immunoSEQ multiplex PCR; TCRdb stores in-frame clones only, minus some. Among 210,000 or so clones listed, about 90% were seen once. The CDR3 length is 14 residues. With 0 bases removed from V and 3 bases from J, the gap between germline ends came to 8 bases. Germline CDR1 is MGHRA and CDR2 is YSYEKL. The sample was peripheral blood. The chain carries TRBV4-1 and TRBJ1-2, with a tentative D call TRBD1 (6 bases). This TCR derives from a man aged 35-49 years with active or convalescent COVID-19. CDR3 DNA: TGCGCCAGCAGCCAAGAGTCAGGGGACTATGGCTACACCTTC. It translates to CASSQESGDYGYTF.